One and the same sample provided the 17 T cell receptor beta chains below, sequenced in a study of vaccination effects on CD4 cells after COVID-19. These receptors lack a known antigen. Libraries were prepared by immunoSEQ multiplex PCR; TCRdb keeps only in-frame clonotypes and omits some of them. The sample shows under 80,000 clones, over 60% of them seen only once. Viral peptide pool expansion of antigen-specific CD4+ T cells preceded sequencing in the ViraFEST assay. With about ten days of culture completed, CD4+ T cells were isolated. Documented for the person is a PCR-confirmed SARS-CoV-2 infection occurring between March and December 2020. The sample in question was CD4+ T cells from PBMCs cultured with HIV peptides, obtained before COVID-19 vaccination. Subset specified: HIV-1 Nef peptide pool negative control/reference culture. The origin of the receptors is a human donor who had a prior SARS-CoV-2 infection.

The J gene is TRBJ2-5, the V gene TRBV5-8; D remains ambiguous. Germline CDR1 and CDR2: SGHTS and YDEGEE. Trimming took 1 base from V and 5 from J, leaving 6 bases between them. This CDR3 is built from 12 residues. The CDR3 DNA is TGTGCCAGCAGCTTGACTGGCGAGACCCAGTACTTC. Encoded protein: CASSLTGETQYF.

CDR3 residues: CASSSRQTSPEGGEQYF. CDR3 DNA sequence: TGTGCCAGCAGCTCCCGACAGACTAGCCCAGAAGGGGGCGAGCAGTACTTC. The chain has TRBV5-6 and TRBJ2-7; possibly TRBD2 for D (7 bases). Trimming removed 3 bases at V and 6 bases at J, with 25 bases between. CDR1 and CDR2 from the germline V gene are SGHDT and YYEEEE. This CDR3 has 17 residues. Looking up the rest from reference TRBV5-6 and TRBJ2-7 gives the full variable domain: DAGVTQSPTHLIKTRGQQVTLRCSPKSGHDTVSWYQQALGQGPQFIFQYYEEEERQRGNFPDRFSGHQFPNYSSELNVNALLLGDSALYLCASSSRQTSPEGGEQYFGPGTRLTVT.

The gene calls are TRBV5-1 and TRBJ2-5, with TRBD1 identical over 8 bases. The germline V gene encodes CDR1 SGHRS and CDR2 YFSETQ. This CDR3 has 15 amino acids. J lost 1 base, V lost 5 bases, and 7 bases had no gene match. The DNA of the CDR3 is TGCGCCAGCAGGGTGATGGGACAGGCCCAAGAGACCCAGTACTTC. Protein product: CASRVMGQAQETQYF.

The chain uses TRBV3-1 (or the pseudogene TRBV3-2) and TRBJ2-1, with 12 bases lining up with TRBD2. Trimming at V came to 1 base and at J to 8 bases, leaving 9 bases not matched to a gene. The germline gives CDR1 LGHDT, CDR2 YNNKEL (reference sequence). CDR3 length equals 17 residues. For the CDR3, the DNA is TGTGCCAGCAGCCAAGGTGGTCCGACTAGCGGGAGACATGAGCAGTTCTTC. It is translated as CASSQGGPTSGRHEQFF.

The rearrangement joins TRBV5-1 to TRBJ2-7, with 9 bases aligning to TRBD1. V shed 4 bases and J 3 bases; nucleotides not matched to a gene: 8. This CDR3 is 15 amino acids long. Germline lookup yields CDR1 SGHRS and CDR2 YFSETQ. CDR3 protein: CASSQTGGDHYEQYF. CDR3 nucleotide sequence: TGCGCCAGCAGCCAGACAGGGGGAGACCACTACGAGCAGTACTTC.

The CDR3 region is CAIRVGQGALGTYEQYF. The CDR3 DNA sequence: TGTGCCATCAGAGTGGGACAGGGGGCCCTCGGGACCTACGAGCAGTACTTC. This sequence joins TRBV10-3 and TRBJ2-7; the match to TRBD1 covers 12 bases. Germline lookup yields CDR1 ENHRY and CDR2 SYGVKD. This CDR3 comprises 17 residues. Losses at the gene ends were 6 bases for V and 2 bases for J; bases not matched to a gene: 11.

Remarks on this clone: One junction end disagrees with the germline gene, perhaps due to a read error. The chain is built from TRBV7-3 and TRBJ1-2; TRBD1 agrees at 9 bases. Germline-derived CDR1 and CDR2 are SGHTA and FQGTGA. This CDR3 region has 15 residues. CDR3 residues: CASSPTPGTGMPLLF. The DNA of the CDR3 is TGTGCCAGCAGCCCGACCCCCGGGACAGGGATGCCCTTACTCTTC.

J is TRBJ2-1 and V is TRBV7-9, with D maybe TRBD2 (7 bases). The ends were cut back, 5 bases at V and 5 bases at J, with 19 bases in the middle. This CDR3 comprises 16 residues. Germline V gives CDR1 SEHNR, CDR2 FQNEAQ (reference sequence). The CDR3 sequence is CASSRPGRGANNEQFF. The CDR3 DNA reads TGTGCCAGCAGCCGTCCTGGGAGGGGGGCGAACAATGAGCAGTTCTTC.

The CDR3 DNA sequence: TGTGCCAGCAGGAACAGAAGAACTAACTATGGCTACACCTTC. Encoded protein: CASRNRRTNYGYTF. This chain connects TRBV6-5 to TRBJ1-2; no clear D gene. The CDR3 totals 14 residues. CDR1 and CDR2 from the germline V gene are MNHEY and SVGAGI. The V and J ends lost 6 bases and 0 bases respectively, with 11 bases between them.

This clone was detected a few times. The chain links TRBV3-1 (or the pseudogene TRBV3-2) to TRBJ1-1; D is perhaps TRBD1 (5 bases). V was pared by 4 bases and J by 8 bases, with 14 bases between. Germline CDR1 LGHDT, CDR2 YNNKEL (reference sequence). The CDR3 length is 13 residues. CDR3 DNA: TGTGCCAGCAGCCTCATGGTGGGGGTGGAAGCTTTCTTT. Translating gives CASSLMVGVEAFF.

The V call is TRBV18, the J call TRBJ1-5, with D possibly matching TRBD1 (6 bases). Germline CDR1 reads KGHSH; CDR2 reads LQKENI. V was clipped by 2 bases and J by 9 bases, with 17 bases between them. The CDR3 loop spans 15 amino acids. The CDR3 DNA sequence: TGTGCCAGCTCACCAGATGCTGGGGGGCCCTGGCCCCAGCATTTT. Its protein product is CASSPDAGGPWPQHF.

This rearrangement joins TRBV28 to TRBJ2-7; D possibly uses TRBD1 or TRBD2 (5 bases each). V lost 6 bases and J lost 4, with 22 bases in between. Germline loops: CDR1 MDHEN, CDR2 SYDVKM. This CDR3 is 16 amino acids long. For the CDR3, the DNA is TGTGCCAGCAGCTACGGGGACCGCAAGGGCAATTACGAGCAGTACTTC. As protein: CASSYGDRKGNYEQYF.

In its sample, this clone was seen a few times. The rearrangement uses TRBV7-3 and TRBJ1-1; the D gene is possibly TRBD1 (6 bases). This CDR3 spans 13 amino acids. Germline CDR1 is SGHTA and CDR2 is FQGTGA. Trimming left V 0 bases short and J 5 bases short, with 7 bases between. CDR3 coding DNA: TGTGCCAGCAGCTTAACCCAGGGGACTGAAGCTTTCTTT. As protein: CASSLTQGTEAFF. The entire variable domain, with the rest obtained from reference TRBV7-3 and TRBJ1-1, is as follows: GAGVSQTPSNKVTEKGKYVELRCDPISGHTALYWYRQSLGQGPEFLIYFQGTGAADDSGLPNDRFFAVRPEGSVSTLKIQRTERGDSAVYLCASSLTQGTEAFFGQGTRLTVV.

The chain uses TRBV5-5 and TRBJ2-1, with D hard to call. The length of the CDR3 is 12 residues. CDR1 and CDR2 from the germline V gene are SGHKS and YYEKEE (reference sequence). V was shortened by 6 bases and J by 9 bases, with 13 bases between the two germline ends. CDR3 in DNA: TGTGCCAGCAATCTAATATGGGCTGAGCAGTTCTTC. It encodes CASNLIWAEQFF.

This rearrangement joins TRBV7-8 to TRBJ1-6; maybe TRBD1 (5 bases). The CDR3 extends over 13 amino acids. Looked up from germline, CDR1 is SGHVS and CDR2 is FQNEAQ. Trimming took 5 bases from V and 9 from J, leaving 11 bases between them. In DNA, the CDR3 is TGTGCCAGCAGCCGGGGGTTAGGTTCACCCCTCCACTTT. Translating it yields CASSRGLGSPLHF.

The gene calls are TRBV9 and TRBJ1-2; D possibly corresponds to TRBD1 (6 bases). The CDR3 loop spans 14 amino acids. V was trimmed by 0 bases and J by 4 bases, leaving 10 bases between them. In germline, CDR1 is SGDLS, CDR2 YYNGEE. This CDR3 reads CASSVATTGYGYTF. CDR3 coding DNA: TGTGCCAGCAGCGTAGCTACGACAGGCTATGGCTACACCTTC.

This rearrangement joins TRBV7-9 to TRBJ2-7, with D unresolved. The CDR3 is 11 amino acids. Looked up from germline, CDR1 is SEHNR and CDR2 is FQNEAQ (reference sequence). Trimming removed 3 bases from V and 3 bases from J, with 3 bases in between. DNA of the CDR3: TGTGCCAGCAGCTTTTTCTACGAGCAGTACTTC. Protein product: CASSFFYEQYF.